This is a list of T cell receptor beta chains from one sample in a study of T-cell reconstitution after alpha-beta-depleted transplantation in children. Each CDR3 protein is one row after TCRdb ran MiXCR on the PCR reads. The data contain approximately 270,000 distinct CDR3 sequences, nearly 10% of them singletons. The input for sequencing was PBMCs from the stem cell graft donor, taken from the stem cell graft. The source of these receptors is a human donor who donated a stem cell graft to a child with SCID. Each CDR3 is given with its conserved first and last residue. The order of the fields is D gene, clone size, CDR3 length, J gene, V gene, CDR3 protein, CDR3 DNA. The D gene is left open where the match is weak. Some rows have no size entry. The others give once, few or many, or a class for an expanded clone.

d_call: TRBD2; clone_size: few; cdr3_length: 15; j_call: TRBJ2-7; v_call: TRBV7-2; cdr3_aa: CASSRERGGTYEQYF; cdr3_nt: TGTGCCAGCAGCCGTGAGCGGGGGGGAACCTACGAGCAGTACTTC
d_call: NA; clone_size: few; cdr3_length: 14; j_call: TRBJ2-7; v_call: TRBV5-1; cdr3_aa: CASSLRLGAYEQYF; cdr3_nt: TGCGCCAGCAGCTTGAGGCTCGGGGCCTACGAGCAGTACTTC
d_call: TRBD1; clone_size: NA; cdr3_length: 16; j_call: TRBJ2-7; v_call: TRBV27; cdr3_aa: CASSTSGQGLSYEQYF; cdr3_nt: TGTGCCAGCAGTACCAGCGGACAGGGCCTTTCCTACGAGCAGTACTTC
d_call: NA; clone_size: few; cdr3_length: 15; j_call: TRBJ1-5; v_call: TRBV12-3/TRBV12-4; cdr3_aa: CASSQSGGSNQPQHF; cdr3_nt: TGTGCCAGCAGCCAAAGCGGGGGTAGCAATCAGCCCCAGCATTTT
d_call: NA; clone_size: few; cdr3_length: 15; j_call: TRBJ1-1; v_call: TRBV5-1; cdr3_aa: CASSLERTGNTEAFF; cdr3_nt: TGCGCCAGCAGCTTGGAACGTACAGGGAACACTGAAGCTTTCTTT
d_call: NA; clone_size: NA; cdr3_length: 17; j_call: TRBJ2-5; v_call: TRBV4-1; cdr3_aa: CASSQDRGFGGQETQYF; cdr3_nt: TGCGCCAGCAGCCAAGATAGAGGGTTTGGGGGACAAGAGACCCAGTACTTC
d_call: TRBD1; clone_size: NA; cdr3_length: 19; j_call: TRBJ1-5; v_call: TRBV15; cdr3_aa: CATSRGRTGVWESNQPQHF; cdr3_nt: TGTGCCACCAGCAGAGGGAGGACAGGGGTCTGGGAGAGCAATCAGCCCCAGCATTTT
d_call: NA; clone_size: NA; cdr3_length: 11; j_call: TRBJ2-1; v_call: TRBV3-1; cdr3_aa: CASSHLNEQFF; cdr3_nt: TGTGCCAGCAGCCATCTCAATGAGCAGTTCTTC
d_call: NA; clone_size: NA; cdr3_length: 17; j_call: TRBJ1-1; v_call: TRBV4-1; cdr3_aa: CASSLTVSTGMNTEAFF; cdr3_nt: TGCGCCAGCAGCCTTACGGTTTCCACAGGAATGAACACTGAAGCTTTCTTT
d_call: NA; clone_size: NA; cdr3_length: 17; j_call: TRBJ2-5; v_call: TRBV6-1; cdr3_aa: CASSDYYRTVGQETQYF; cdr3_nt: TGTGCCAGCAGTGACTACTACCGGACAGTTGGGCAAGAGACCCAGTACTTC
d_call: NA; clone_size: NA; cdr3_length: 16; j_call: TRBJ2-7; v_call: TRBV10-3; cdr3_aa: CAISEPRPAGRYEQYF; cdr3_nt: TGTGCCATCAGTGAGCCTCGACCGGCAGGGCGGTACGAGCAGTACTTC
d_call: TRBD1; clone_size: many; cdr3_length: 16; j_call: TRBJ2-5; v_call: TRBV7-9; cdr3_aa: CASSLVTGGWSETQYF; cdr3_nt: TGTGCCAGCAGCTTAGTCACAGGGGGCTGGTCAGAGACCCAGTACTTC
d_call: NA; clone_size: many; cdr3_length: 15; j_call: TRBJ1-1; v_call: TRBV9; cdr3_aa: CASSVGSLGNTEAFF; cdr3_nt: TGTGCCAGCAGCGTAGGTTCCCTTGGGAACACTGAAGCTTTCTTT
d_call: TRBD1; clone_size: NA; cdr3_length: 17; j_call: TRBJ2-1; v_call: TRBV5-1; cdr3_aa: CASSNPGTDLSYNEQFF; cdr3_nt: TGCGCCAGCAGCAACCCCGGGACAGATCTCTCCTACAATGAGCAGTTCTTC
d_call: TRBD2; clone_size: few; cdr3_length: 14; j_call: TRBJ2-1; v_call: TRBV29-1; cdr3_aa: CSVDRAGIFNEQFF; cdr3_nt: TGCAGCGTTGATAGAGCGGGGATTTTCAATGAGCAGTTCTTC
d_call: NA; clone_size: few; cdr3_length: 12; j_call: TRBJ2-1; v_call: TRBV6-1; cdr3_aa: CASSGPTAEQFF; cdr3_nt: TGTGCCAGCAGTGGACCGACAGCTGAGCAGTTCTTC
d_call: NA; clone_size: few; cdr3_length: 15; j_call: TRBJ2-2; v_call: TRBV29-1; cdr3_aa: CSVDGGRGNTGELFF; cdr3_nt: TGCAGCGTTGACGGGGGCAGGGGCAACACCGGGGAGCTGTTTTTT
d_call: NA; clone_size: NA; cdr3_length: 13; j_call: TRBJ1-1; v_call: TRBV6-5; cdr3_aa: CASSYQSYTEAFF; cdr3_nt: TGTGCCAGCAGTTACCAGTCCTACACTGAAGCTTTCTTT
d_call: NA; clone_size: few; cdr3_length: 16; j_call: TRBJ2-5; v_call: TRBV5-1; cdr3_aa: CASSLASGQGRETQYF; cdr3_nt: TGCGCCAGCAGCTTGGCCTCGGGGCAGGGACGAGAGACCCAGTACTTC
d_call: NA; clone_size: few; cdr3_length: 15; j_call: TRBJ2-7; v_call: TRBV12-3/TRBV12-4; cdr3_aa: CASSLLGGEGSEQYF; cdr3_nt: TGTGCCAGCAGTTTACTTGGGGGAGAGGGGTCCGAGCAGTACTTC
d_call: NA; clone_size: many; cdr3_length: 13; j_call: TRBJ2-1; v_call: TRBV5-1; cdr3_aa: CASSMDGNNEQFF; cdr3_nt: TGCGCCAGCAGCATGGACGGCAACAATGAGCAGTTCTTC
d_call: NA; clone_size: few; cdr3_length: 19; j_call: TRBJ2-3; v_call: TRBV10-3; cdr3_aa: CAIQGTGTVPTGGTDTQYF; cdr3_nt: TGTGCCATCCAGGGGACGGGGACCGTTCCGACTGGCGGCACAGATACGCAGTATTTT